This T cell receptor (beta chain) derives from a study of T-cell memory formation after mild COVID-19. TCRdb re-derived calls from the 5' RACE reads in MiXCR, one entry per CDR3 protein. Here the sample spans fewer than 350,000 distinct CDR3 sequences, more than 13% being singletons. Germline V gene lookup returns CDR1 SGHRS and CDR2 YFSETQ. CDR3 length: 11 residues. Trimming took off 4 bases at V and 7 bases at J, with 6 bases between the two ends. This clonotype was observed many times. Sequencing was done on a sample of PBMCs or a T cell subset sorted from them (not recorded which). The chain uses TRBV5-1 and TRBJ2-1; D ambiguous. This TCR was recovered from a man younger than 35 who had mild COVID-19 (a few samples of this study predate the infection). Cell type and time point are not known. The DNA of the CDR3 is TGCGCCAGCAGCCTAACGAATGAGCAGTTCTTC. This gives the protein CASSLTNEQFF. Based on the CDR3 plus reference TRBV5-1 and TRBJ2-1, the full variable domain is KAGVTQTPRYLIKTRGQQVTLSCSPISGHRSVSWYQQTPGQGLQFLFEYFSETQRNKGNFPGRFSGRQFSNSRSEMNVSTLELGDSALYLCASSLTNEQFFGPGTRLTVL.